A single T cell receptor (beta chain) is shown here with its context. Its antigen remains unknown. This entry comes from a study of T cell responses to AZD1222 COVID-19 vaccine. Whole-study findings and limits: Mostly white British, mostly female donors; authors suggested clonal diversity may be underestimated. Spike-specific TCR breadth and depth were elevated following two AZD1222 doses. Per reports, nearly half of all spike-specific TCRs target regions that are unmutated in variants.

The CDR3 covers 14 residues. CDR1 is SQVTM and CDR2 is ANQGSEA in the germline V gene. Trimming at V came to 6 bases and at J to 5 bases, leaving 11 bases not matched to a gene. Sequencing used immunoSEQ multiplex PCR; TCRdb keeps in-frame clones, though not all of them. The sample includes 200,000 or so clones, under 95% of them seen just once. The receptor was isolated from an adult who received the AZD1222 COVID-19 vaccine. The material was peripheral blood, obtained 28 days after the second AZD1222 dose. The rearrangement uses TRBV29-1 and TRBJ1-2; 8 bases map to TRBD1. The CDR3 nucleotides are TGCAGCGTACCCACGACAGGGGTAGATTATGGCTACACCTTC. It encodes CSVPTTGVDYGYTF.